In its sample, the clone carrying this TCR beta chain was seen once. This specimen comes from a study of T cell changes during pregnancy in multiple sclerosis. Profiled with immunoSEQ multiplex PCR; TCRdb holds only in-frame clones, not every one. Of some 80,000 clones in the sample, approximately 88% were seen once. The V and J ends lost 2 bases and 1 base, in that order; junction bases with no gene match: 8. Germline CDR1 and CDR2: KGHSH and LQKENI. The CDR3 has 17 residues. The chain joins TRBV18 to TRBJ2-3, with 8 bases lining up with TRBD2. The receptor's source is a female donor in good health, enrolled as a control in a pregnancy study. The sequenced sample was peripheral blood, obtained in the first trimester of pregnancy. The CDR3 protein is CASSPLAGGLGTDTQYF. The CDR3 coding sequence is TGTGCCAGCTCACCATTGGCGGGGGGACTGGGCACAGATACGCAGTATTTT.